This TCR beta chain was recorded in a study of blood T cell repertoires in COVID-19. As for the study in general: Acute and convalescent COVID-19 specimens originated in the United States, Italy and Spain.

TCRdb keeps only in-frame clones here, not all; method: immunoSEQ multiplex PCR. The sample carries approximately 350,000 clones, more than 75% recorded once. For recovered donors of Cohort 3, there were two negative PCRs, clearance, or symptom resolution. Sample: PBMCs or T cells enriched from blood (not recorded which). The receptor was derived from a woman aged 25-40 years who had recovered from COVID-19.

The CDR3 coding sequence is TGTGCCAGCCGCGGGTTTAGTGAAGCTTTCTTT. Protein sequence: CASRGFSEAFF. This sequence joins TRBV3-1 (or the pseudogene TRBV3-2) and TRBJ1-1, with D hard to call. The CDR3 loop spans 11 amino acids. Trimming left V 8 bases short and J 7 bases short, with 11 bases between. The V gene's germline CDR1 is LGHDT and CDR2 YNNKEL (reference sequence).